Listed here is a single T cell receptor beta chain. Its matching antigen is unknown. Naivety among CD8 cells was defined by CD45RO negativity and positive CCR7 selection, thereby excluding terminally differentiated effector memory CD45RA+ cells. The data stem from a study of shared clonotypes between healthy human individuals. Study-level results: It was expected that sequencing depth would affect clonotype sharing among donors. In general, naive subsets displayed greater estimated richness than memory subsets did. Sorted-subset sequencing, rarefaction showed, was incomplete despite large depth.

The V gene end was trimmed by 4 bases and the J gene end by 6 bases; junction bases not matched to a gene: 13. This CDR3 spans 16 amino acids. The germline CDR1 and CDR2 sequences are SGHRS and YFSETQ. In the sorted-subset replicate PCRs, about 190 ng DNA, roughly 30,000 T cell genomes, was used. Only in-frame clones appear in the TCRdb table, and some are missing; sequencing was by immunoSEQ multiplex PCR. The sample includes 1.5 million to 2.5 million clones, around 96% of them seen just once. The sequenced sample consisted of naive CD8+ T cells sorted from blood. This receptor was obtained from a man between 18 and 35 years old in good health. V and J are TRBV5-1 and TRBJ2-7, with 10 positions matching TRBD1. CDR3 amino acids: CASSQPQGDRGLEQYF. In DNA form, the CDR3 reads TGCGCCAGCAGCCAACCCCAGGGAGACAGGGGGCTCGAGCAGTACTTC. Together with reference TRBV5-1 and TRBJ2-7, the CDR3 gives the full variable domain: KAGVTQTPRYLIKTRGQQVTLSCSPISGHRSVSWYQQTPGQGLQFLFEYFSETQRNKGNFPGRFSGRQFSNSRSEMNVSTLELGDSALYLCASSQPQGDRGLEQYFGPGTRLTVT.